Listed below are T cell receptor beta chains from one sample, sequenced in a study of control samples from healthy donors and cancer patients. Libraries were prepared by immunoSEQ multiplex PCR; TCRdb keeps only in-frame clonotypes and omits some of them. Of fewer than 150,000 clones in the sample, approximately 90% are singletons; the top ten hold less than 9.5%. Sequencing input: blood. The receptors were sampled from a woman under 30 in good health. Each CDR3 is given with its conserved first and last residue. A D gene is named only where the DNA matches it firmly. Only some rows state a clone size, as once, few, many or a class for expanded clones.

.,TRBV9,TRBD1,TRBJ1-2,CASSVAPRDRGHGYTF
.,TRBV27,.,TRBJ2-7,CASALTGPYEQYF
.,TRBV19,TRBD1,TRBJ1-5,CASSIPRGFGNQPQHF
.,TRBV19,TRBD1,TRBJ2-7,CASSGTGTYEQYF
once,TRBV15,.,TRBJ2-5,CATSRDREETQYF
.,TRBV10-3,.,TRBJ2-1,CAISVFDNEQFF
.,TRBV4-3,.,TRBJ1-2,CASSQDPRGVGYNYGYTF
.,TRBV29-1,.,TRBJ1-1,CSVYPASEAFF
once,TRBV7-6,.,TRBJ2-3,CASSLARGADTQYF
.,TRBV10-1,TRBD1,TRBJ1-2,CASSAQGAYGYTF
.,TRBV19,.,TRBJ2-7,CASSKSESYEQYF
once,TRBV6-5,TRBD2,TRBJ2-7,CASESGSNPYEQYF
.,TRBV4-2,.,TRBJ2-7,CVLWQQYF
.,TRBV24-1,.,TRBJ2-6,CATSDVSGANVLTF
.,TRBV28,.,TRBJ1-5,CASSLGGGGGQPQHF
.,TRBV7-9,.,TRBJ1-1,CASWGLHTEAFF
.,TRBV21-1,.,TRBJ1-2,CASTLRRSNYGYTF
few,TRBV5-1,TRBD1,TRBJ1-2,CASSLAGGSLYGYTF
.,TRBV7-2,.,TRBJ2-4,CASSLGGVGKNIQYF
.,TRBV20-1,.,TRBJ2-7,CSASRGNEQYF
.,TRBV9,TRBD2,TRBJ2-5,CASSVEDERGLGETQYF
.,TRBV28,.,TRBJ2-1,CASSFAGNYNEQFF
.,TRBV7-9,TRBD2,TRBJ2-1,CASSSGGDEQFF
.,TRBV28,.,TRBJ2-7,CASSFQKPYEQYF
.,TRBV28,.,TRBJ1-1,CASSPYPGTEAFF
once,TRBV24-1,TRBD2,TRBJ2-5,CASSGGETQYF
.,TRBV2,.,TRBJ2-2,CASNIKTGELFF
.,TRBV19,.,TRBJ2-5,CASSRALQETQYF
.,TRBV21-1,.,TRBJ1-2,CASTTQVPRRGLRDYGYTF
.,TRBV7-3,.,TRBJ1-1,CASSPDSGRNTEAFF
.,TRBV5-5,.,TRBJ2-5,CASSLEGSKGTQYF
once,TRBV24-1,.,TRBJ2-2,CATSRGVNTGELFF